This TCR beta chain emerged from a study of T cell responses to AZD1222 COVID-19 vaccine. Overall study: Second-dose recipients at about 4 or about 12 weeks were treated as one pooled group. Study results and caveats: There were repertoire samples only from the period after the peak T cell response. Donors, mostly white British, included more females; clonal diversity was possibly underestimated.

The germline V gene has CDR1 GTSNPN and CDR2 SVGIG (reference sequence). Trimming pared 7 bases from V and 4 bases from J, leaving 11 bases between. The CDR3 is 13 amino acids. TCRdb keeps only in-frame clones here, not all; method: immunoSEQ multiplex PCR. The sample includes around 200,000 clones, about 91% seen only once; the top ten take approximately 7.7%. Concerning this clone: Its antigen remains unidentified.

The sequence was obtained from an adult in good health. The sequenced sample was peripheral blood, obtained on day 0 of AZD1222 vaccination. J is TRBJ2-6 and V is TRBV30; tentatively, D is TRBD2 (6 bases). CDR3 sequence (DNA): TGTGCCTATGGGGGGACCGGGGCCAACGTCCTGACTTTC. As protein: CAYGGTGANVLTF.